This TCR beta chain appears in the sequencing data of a study of cytomegalovirus exposure and HLA in healthy donors. This clone was seen only a few times. V was trimmed by 3 bases and J by 3 bases, leaving 21 bases between them. Per germline, CDR1 KGHSH and CDR2 LQKENI. The length of the CDR3 is 17 residues. With 60 Vbeta and 13 Jbeta primers, the PCR was carried out. Produced via immunoSEQ multiplex PCR; TCRdb's table is partial and in-frame only. This table holds 200,000 or so clones, more than 60% found once. The sequence was collected from a woman in her 30s in good health and CMV-seropositive. The rearrangement links TRBV18 to TRBJ2-7; the D gene is possibly TRBD1 (5 bases). Sequencing used PBMCs. The CDR3 sequence is CASSPQKGLGADYEQYF. The CDR3 coding sequence is TGTGCCAGCTCACCCCAGAAGGGTTTAGGGGCCGACTACGAGCAGTACTTC.